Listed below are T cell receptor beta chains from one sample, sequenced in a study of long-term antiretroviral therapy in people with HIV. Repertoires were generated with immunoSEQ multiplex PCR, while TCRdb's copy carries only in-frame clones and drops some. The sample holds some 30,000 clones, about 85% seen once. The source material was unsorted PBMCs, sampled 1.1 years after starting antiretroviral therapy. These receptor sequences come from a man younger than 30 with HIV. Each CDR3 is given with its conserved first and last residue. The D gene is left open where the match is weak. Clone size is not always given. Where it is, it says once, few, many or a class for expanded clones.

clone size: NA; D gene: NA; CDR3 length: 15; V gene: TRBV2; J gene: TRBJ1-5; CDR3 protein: CASSMDSSSNQPQHF; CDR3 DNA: TGTGCCAGCAGTATGGACAGTAGTTCAAATCAGCCCCAGCATTTT
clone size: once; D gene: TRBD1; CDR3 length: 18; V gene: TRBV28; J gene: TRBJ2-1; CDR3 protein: CASSFIGTGEGDYNEQFF; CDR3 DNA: TGTGCCAGCAGTTTCATAGGGACAGGGGAAGGGGACTACAATGAGCAGTTCTTC
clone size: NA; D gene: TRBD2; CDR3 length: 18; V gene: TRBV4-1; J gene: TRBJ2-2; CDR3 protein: CASSQVRLAGGNTGELFF; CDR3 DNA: TGCGCCAGCAGCCAAGTCCGTCTAGCGGGGGGAAACACCGGGGAGCTGTTTTTT
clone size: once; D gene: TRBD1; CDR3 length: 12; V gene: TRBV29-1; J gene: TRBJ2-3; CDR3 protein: CSVMTGTDTQYF; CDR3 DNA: TGCAGCGTTATGACAGGGACAGATACGCAGTATTTT
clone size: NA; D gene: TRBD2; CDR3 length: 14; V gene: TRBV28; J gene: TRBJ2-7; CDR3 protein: CASRTSGVPYEQYF; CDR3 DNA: TGTGCCAGCAGAACTAGCGGGGTCCCCTACGAGCAGTACTTC
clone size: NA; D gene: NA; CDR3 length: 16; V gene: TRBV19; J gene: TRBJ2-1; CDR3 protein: CASSPGRGARNNEQFF; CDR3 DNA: TGTGCCAGTAGCCCTGGGAGAGGGGCGAGAAACAATGAGCAGTTCTTC
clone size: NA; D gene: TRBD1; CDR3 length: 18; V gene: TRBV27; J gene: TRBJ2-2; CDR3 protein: CASSSPVVGGGNTGELFF; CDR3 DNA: TGTGCCAGCAGTTCACCCGTCGTAGGGGGCGGGAACACCGGGGAGCTGTTTTTT
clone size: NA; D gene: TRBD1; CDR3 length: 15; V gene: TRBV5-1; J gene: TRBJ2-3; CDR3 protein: CASSLDRGQTDTQYF; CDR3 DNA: TGCGCCAGCAGCCTGGACAGGGGGCAGACAGATACGCAGTATTTT
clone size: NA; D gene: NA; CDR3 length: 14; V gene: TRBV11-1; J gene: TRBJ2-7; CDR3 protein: CASSLSYRDYEQYF; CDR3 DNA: TGTGCCAGCAGCTTATCTTACAGGGACTACGAGCAGTACTTC
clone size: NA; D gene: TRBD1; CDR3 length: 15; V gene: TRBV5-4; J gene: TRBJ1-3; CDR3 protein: CASSPDRGHGNTIYF; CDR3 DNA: TGTGCCAGCAGCCCCGACAGGGGGCACGGAAACACCATATATTTT